The 2 T cell receptor beta chains given below trace back to one sample, sequenced in a study of blood T cell repertoires in COVID-19. Some clones are missing from TCRdb's copy, which holds only in-frame ones; the method was immunoSEQ multiplex PCR. The sample has hundreds of thousands of clones; about 83% are singletons. The specimen sequenced was peripheral blood. The receptors stem from a woman between 50 and 59 years old with acute or convalescent COVID-19.

The J gene is TRBJ1-5, the V gene TRBV28, with a tentative D call TRBD1 (5 bases). Trimming took off 4 bases at V and 2 bases at J, with 24 bases between the two ends. The CDR3 is 19 amino acids. Per germline, CDR1 MDHEN and CDR2 SYDVKM. CDR3: CASSWAHGWGGLGNQPQHF. In DNA form, the CDR3 reads TGTGCCAGCAGTTGGGCTCACGGCTGGGGGGGTCTCGGCAATCAGCCCCAGCATTTT.

The V and J genes are TRBV6-5 and TRBJ2-3; 7 nucleotides match TRBD1. CDR3 length: 14 amino acids. V lost 7 bases to trimming and J lost 3 bases; unmatched junction nucleotides: 7. Germline CDR1 and CDR2: MNHEY and SVGAGI. The CDR3 DNA reads TGTGCCAGCACCCCGGGACAGAGGACAGATACGCAGTATTTT. This sequence encodes CASTPGQRTDTQYF.